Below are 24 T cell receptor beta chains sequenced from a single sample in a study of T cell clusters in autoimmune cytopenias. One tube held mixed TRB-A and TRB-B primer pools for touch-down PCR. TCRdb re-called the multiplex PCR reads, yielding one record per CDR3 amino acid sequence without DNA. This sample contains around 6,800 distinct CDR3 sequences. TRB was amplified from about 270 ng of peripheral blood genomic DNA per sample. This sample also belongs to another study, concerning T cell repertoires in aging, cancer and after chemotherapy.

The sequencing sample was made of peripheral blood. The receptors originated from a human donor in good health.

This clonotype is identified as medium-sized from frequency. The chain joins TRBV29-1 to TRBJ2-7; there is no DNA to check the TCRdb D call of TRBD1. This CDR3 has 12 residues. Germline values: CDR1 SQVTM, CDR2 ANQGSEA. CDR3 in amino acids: CSVSQGAAEQYF.

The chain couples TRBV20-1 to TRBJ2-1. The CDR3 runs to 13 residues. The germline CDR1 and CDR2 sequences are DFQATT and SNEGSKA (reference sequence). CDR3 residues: CSARDLQVNEQFF.

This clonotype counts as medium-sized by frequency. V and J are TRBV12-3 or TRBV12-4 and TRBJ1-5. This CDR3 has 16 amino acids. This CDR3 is CASRSHKGGTYQPQHF.

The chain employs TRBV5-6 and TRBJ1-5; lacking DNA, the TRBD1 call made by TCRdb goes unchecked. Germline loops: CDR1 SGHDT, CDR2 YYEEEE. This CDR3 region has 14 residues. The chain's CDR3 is CASSFYRNNQPQHF.

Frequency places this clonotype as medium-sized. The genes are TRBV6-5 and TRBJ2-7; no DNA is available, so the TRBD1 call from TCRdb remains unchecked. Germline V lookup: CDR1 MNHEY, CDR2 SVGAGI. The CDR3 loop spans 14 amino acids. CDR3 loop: CASSLGQGIDEQYF.

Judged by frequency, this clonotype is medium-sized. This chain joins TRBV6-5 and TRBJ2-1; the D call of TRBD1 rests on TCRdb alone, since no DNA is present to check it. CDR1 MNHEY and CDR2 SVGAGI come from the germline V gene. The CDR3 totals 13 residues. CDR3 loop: CASRRQGLNEQFF.

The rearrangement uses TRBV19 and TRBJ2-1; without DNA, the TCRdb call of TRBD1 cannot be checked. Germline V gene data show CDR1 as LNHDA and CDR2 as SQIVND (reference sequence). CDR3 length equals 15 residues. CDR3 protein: CASSIPGQSPSEQFF.

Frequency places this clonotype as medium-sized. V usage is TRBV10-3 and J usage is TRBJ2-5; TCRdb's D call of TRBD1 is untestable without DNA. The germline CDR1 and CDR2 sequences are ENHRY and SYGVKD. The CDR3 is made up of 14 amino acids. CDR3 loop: CAISEEGARETQYF.

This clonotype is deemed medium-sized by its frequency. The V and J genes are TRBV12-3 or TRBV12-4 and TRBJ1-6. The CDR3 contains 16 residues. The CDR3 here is CASSFRAGMYNSPLHF.

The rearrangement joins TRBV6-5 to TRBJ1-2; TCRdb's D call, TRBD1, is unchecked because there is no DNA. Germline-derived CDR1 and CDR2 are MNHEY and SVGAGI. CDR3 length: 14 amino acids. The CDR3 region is CASRAGTYLLGYTF.

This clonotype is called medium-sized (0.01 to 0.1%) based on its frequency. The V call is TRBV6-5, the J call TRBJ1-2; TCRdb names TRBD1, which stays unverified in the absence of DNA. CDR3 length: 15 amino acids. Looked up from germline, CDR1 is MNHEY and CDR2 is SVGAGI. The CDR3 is CASSRGDRSNYGYTF.

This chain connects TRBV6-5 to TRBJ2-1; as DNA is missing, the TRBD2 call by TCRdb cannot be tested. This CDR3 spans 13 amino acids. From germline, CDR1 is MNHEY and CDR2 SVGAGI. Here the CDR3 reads CASRGGPRGEQFF.

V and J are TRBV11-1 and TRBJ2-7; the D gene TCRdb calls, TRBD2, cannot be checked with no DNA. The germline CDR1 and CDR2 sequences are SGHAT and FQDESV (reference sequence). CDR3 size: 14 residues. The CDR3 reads CASSRTGLATEQYF.

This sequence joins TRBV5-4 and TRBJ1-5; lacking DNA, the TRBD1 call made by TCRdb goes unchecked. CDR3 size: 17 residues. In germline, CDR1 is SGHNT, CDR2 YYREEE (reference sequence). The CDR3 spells CASSQDRGGDSNQPQHF.

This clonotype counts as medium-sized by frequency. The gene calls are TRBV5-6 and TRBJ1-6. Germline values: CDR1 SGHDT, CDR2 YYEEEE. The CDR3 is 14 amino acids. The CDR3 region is CASSLGVATSALHF.

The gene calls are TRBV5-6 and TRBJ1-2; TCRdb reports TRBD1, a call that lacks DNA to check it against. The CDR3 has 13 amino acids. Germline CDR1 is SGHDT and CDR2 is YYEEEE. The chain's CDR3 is CASSQTRGFGYTF.

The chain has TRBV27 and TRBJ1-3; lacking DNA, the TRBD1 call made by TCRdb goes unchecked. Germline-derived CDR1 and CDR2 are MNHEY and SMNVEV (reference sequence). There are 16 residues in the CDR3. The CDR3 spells CASSEANRGTGNTIYF.

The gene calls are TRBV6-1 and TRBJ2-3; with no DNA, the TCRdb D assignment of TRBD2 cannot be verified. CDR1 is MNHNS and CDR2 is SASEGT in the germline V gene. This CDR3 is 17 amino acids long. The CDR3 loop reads CASSEVGGLAGTDTQYF.

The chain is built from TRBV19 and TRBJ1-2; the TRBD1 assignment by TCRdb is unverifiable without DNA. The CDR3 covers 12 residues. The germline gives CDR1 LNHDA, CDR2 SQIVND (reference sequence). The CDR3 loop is CASSIQGRGYTF.

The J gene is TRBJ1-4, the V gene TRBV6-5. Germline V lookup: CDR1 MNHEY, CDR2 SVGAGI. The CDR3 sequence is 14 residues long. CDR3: CASSKVATNEKLFF.

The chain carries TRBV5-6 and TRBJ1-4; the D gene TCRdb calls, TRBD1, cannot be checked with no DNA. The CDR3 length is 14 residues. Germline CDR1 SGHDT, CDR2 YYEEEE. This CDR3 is CASSPRQGDEKLFF. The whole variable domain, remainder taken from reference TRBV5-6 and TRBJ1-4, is DAGVTQSPTHLIKTRGQQVTLRCSPKSGHDTVSWYQQALGQGPQFIFQYYEEEERQRGNFPDRFSGHQFPNYSSELNVNALLLGDSALYLCASSPRQGDEKLFFGSGTQLSVL.

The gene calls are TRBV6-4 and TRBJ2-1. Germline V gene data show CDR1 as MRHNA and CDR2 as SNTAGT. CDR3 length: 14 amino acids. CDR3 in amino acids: CASSDGLAYNEQFF.

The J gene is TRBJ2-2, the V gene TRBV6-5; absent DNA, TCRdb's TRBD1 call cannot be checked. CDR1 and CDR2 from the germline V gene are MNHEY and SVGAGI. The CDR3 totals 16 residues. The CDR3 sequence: CASSYLKGAYGGELFF.

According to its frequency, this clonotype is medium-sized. This CDR3 reads CASSAGGARMDYQPQHF. The chain uses TRBV19 and TRBJ1-5. The CDR3 has 17 residues. In germline, CDR1 is LNHDA, CDR2 SQIVND (reference sequence).